Listed below are T cell receptor beta chains from one sample, sequenced in a study of T cell repertoires in cytomegalovirus infection. TCRdb used MiXCR to reprocess the reads, holding one entry per CDR3 protein. The sample lists more than 30,000 distinct CDR3 sequences, just over 50% seen once, with around 90% in the top ten. These TCRs are of unknown antigen specificity. The starting material was CD8+ T cells from cultured PBMCs, obtained from culture after CMV antigen stimulation. These TCRs come from a human donor in good health (CMV status not recorded). Some clones in this sample may be carry-over from other donors' samples. Each CDR3 is given with its conserved first and last residue. The D gene is left open where the match is weak. The size of a clone is reported for some rows only, either as once, few or many, or as a class for expanded clones.

V,size,J,D,DNA,CDR3
TRBV11-1,NA,TRBJ2-3,NA,TGTGCCAGCAACACGGGTCAACGGTTAGAGGGAGATACGCAGTATTTT,CASNTGQRLEGDTQYF
TRBV28,few,TRBJ2-1,NA,TGTGCCAGCAGTTTAGGTCCCCTTACTAGTTTATGGGATGAGCAGTTCTTC,CASSLGPLTSLWDEQFF
TRBV7-6,few,TRBJ1-4,NA,TGTGCCAGCAGAACTACCCGTAGGGGCGGCGGGAATGAAAAACTGTTTTTT,CASRTTRRGGGNEKLFF
TRBV4-2,NA,TRBJ2-3,TRBD1,TGTGCCAGCAGCCAACGGACAGGGGCGAGCACAGATACGCAGTATTTT,CASSQRTGASTDTQYF
TRBV7-2,NA,TRBJ2-5,NA,TGTGCCAGCAGCTTGAGGATTCAAGAGACCCAGTACTTC,CASSLRIQETQYF
TRBV11-2,NA,TRBJ2-1,TRBD2,TGTGCCAGCAGCTCCCCGACTAGCGCGGACGAGCAGTTCTTC,CASSSPTSADEQFF
TRBV27,NA,TRBJ2-1,NA,TGTGCCAGCAGTTTCGGGTTCTACAATGAGCAGTTCTTC,CASSFGFYNEQFF
TRBV5-1,NA,TRBJ2-7,NA,TGCGCCAGCAGCTTGGACGGCTACGAGCAGTACTTC,CASSLDGYEQYF
TRBV7-3,few,TRBJ2-1,NA,TGTGCCAGCAGCTTAATGCTTAGCTCCTACAATGAGCAGTTCTTC,CASSLMLSSYNEQFF
TRBV6-5,NA,TRBJ2-5,NA,TGTGCCAGCAGAACCCCGAGGGGCCGGTGGGAGACCCAGTACTTC,CASRTPRGRWETQYF
TRBV14,NA,TRBJ2-5,TRBD2,TGTGCCAGCAGCCAAGGACTAGCCTTCCAAGAGACCCAGTACTTC,CASSQGLAFQETQYF
TRBV6-6,many,TRBJ1-6,NA,TGTGCCAGCACCGAAAGAGGGGTTCGCTATAATTCACCCCTCCACTTT,CASTERGVRYNSPLHF
TRBV7-2,few,TRBJ1-2,TRBD1,TGTGCCAGCAGCTCCCGGGACAGTCTAGGCGGCTACACCTTC,CASSSRDSLGGYTF
TRBV28,NA,TRBJ1-2,NA,TGTGCCAGCAGTTTAGTGGGGGCGGCAGGTCGTCCTGGCTACACCTTC,CASSLVGAAGRPGYTF
TRBV28,NA,TRBJ1-3,NA,TGTGCCAGCAGTTGGGGCAGAAGCTCTGGAAACACCATATATTTT,CASSWGRSSGNTIYF
TRBV19,NA,TRBJ1-3,NA,TGTGCCAGTAGTATAGCGGCAAGCTCTGGAAACACCATATATTTT,CASSIAASSGNTIYF
TRBV6-8,NA,TRBJ2-2,NA,TGTGCCAGCAGTCAGCTCGGGAGTGCCGGGGAGCTGTTTTTT,CASSQLGSAGELFF
TRBV7-9,once,TRBJ1-1,NA,TGTGCCAGCAGGGCAGGAGGGAGCGAAGCTTTCTTT,CASRAGGSEAFF
TRBV18,NA,TRBJ1-5,TRBD1,TGTGCCAGCTCAATGACAGGGGATCAGCCCCAGCATTTT,CASSMTGDQPQHF
TRBV7-8,NA,TRBJ2-1,TRBD2,TGTGCCAGCAGCCCAGTGGGGAGGGCCGGTGAGCAGTTCTTC,CASSPVGRAGEQFF
TRBV20-1,NA,TRBJ1-3,NA,TGCAGTGCTAGAGATATTGGCACTGGAAACACCATATATTTT,CSARDIGTGNTIYF
TRBV4-1,NA,TRBJ2-5,TRBD2,TGCGCCAGCAGCCAACAAAGCGGGGGAGGGAAGACCCAGTACTTC,CASSQQSGGGKTQYF
TRBV19,NA,TRBJ2-5,TRBD2,TGTGCCAGTAGTATAGTTGGACTAGCGTTAGGACGAGAGACCCAGTACTTC,CASSIVGLALGRETQYF
TRBV30,once,TRBJ1-4,NA,TGTGCCTGGAAGTTTTGGGCAGGGGATGAAAAACTGTTTTTT,CAWKFWAGDEKLFF
TRBV9,NA,TRBJ1-2,NA,TGTGCCAGCAGCGTGACGGAAAACTATGGCTACACCTTC,CASSVTENYGYTF
TRBV7-6,few,TRBJ2-1,NA,TGTGCCAGCAGCTCTTTGTATATAGACAATGAGCAGTTCTTC,CASSSLYIDNEQFF
TRBV7-6,few,TRBJ2-7,NA,TGTGCCAGCAGCTTAGATGCCCGGTCGTCGGAGATCCCCTACGAGCAGTACTTC,CASSLDARSSEIPYEQYF
TRBV7-2,many,TRBJ2-7,TRBD2,TGTGCCAGCAGCTATAGACTAGCGGGAGGGAAAAGCTCCTACGAGCAGTACTTC,CASSYRLAGGKSSYEQYF
TRBV7-2,NA,TRBJ1-3,TRBD1,TGTGCCAGCAGCGGGACAGGCTCTGGAAACACCATATATTTT,CASSGTGSGNTIYF
TRBV12-3/TRBV12-4,NA,TRBJ1-2,TRBD1,TGTGCCAGCAGTTTTCAGGGGGGAGGCTTCTACACCTTC,CASSFQGGGFYTF
TRBV27,NA,TRBJ2-7,TRBD1,TGTGCCAGCAGCAGTGGTACACAGGGGACGACCTACGAGCAGTACTTC,CASSSGTQGTTYEQYF
TRBV4-1,once,TRBJ1-5,TRBD1,TGCGCCAGCAGTCCCGGACAGGCTAGCAATCAGCCCCAGCATTTT,CASSPGQASNQPQHF
TRBV7-8,NA,TRBJ2-7,TRBD2,TGTGCCAGCAGCTCGGGACTAGCGGGGGTGATCTACGAGCAGTACTTC,CASSSGLAGVIYEQYF
TRBV7-8,few,TRBJ2-7,TRBD2,TGTGCCAGCAGCTGGAGAGGCGGGAGCCTCGACGAGCAGTACTTC,CASSWRGGSLDEQYF
TRBV4-1,NA,TRBJ1-1,TRBD1,TGCGCCAGCAGCCACGGACAGGGGCAGGGGAACACTGAAGCTTTCTTT,CASSHGQGQGNTEAFF
TRBV15,NA,TRBJ1-4,TRBD1,TGTGCCACCAGCAGAGATCGGGACAGGGTTGCTAATGAAAAACTGTTTTTT,CATSRDRDRVANEKLFF
TRBV3-1,few,TRBJ2-1,TRBD2,TGTGCCAGCAGTCCTTTAGCGGGGGGCCCCTACAATGAGCAGTTCTTC,CASSPLAGGPYNEQFF
TRBV7-6,NA,TRBJ2-7,NA,TGTGCCAGCAGCTTCGCCCCGCTGGGGGGACAGACCTACGAGCAGTACTTC,CASSFAPLGGQTYEQYF
TRBV7-8,NA,TRBJ1-2,NA,TGTGCCAGCAGCTTAGCGCCGGGAATTGGCTACACCTTC,CASSLAPGIGYTF
TRBV11-2,NA,TRBJ2-1,NA,TGTGCCAGCAGCTTAACCTACAATGAGCAGTTCTTC,CASSLTYNEQFF
TRBV19,few,TRBJ1-1,TRBD1,TGTGCCAGTTTGGACAGGGGGCTTTTGGTGAACACTGAAGCTTTCTTT,CASLDRGLLVNTEAFF
TRBV11-2,NA,TRBJ2-6,TRBD1,TGTGCCAGCAGCTTGACCGGGACAGGTTCTGGTTCTGGGGCCAACGTCCTGACTTTC,CASSLTGTGSGSGANVLTF
TRBV11-1,NA,TRBJ2-7,NA,TGTGCCTCCCGGGACGACTACGAGCAGTACTTC,CASRDDYEQYF
TRBV7-3,NA,TRBJ2-2,TRBD2,TGTGCCAGCAGCTTCCAGGCGGGAGGCGAAACCGGGGAGCTGTTTTTT,CASSFQAGGETGELFF
TRBV5-3,NA,TRBJ2-7,NA,TGTGCCAGCAGCTTGGGTCGGGGTAGGCCTGGCGAGCAGTACTTC,CASSLGRGRPGEQYF
TRBV27,NA,TRBJ2-3,TRBD1,TGTGCCAGCAGTATCCGGGACAGAAACACAGATACGCAGTATTTT,CASSIRDRNTDTQYF
TRBV11-2,NA,TRBJ2-2,TRBD1,TGTGCCAGCAGCTTATTGTACAGGGGCACCGGGGAGCTGTTTTTT,CASSLLYRGTGELFF
TRBV19,once,TRBJ2-7,NA,TGTGCCAGTAGTAAGGACACAACCTACGAGCAGTACTTC,CASSKDTTYEQYF
TRBV10-1,NA,TRBJ1-1,NA,TGCGCCGGCACTGAAGCTTTCTTT,CAGTEAFF
TRBV15,NA,TRBJ2-1,TRBD2,TGTGCCACCAGCAGACGATCGGGGAGGGACGGCTCCTACAATGAGCAGTTCTTC,CATSRRSGRDGSYNEQFF
TRBV11-2,NA,TRBJ1-1,NA,TGTGCCAGCAGCCTCTTCCAGGGCTTGGACACTGAAGCTTTCTTT,CASSLFQGLDTEAFF
TRBV12-3/TRBV12-4,many,TRBJ2-3,TRBD2,TGTGCCAGCAGTTTAAGGCGGGGGGGAACAGATACGCAGTATTTT,CASSLRRGGTDTQYF
TRBV27,NA,TRBJ1-2,TRBD1,TGTGCCAGCAGTCTCGGGACAGGGACTGGCTACACCTTC,CASSLGTGTGYTF
TRBV7-9,few,TRBJ2-5,TRBD1,TGTGCCAGCAGGGAAGCAGACAGGGTCGAAGAGACCCAGTACTTC,CASREADRVEETQYF